This T cell receptor beta chain came from a study of cytomegalovirus exposure and HLA in healthy donors. Details on this clone: The antigen is undetermined.

The donors were members of the validation cohort, which comprised more than 90 subjects and was separate from the first cohort of more than 500 subjects. Trimming cost V 1 base and J 0 bases, with 7 bases left between them. In germline, CDR1 is LNHDA, CDR2 SQIVND (reference sequence). The CDR3 contains 16 residues. Libraries were prepared by immunoSEQ multiplex PCR; TCRdb keeps only in-frame clonotypes and omits some of them. Of 150,000 or so clones in the sample, roughly 86% were seen once. Study observations and caveats: TCR sequences were mostly rare, though some public TCRs occurred in many donors. The finding came from a later analysis; first-cohort TCR clusters tended to co-occur in the roughly 110 validation repertoires. For cytomegalovirus status, the classifier reportedly gave diagnoses with high specificity and sensitivity.

The V and J genes are TRBV19 and TRBJ1-6; D ambiguous. The sample comprised PBMCs. The TCR comes from a human donor in good health. This CDR3 reads CASSIALSSYNSPLHF. DNA of the CDR3: TGTGCCAGTAGTATAGCCCTTAGCTCCTATAATTCACCCCTCCACTTT.